The 8 T cell receptor beta chains given below trace back to one sample, sequenced in a study of T-cell reconstitution after alpha-beta-depleted transplantation in children. The TCRbeta library was prepared with unique molecular identifiers. TCRdb fed the PCR reads into MiXCR, producing one record per CDR3 protein. In the table there are a few hundred thousand distinct CDR3 sequences, about 7% of which are singletons. Specimen: PBMCs, collected before TCRalphabeta/CD19-depleted stem cell transplant. The receptor set was obtained from a boy between 2 and 10 years old with acute lymphoblastic leukemia, due to receive a stem cell transplant.

At least ten counts were recorded for this clonotype. This chain joins TRBV29-1 and TRBJ1-2, with 8 positions matching TRBD1. Germline V gives CDR1 SQVTM, CDR2 ANQGSEA. The V segment lost 7 bases and the J segment 8 bases; nucleotides outside the gene matches: 9. This CDR3 region has 12 residues. The CDR3 spells CSGRTGLFGYTF. CDR3 nucleotide sequence: TGCAGCGGGAGGACAGGGCTATTCGGCTACACCTTC. Based on the CDR3 plus reference TRBV29-1 and TRBJ1-2, the full variable domain is SAVISQKPSRDICQRGTSLTIQCQVDSQVTMMFWYRQQPGQSLTLIATANQGSEATYESGFVIDKFPISRPNLTFSTLTVSNMSPEDSSIYLCSGRTGLFGYTFGSGTRLTVV.

This chain joins TRBV4-3 and TRBJ2-1; 7 positions match TRBD2. The ends lost 3 bases at V and 12 bases at J; junction bases unmatched: 8. The CDR3 covers 13 residues. CDR1 is LGHNA and CDR2 is YSLEER in the germline V gene. DNA of the CDR3: TGCGCCAGCAGCCAGATGACTAGCACTCGGCAGTTCTTC. The encoded protein is CASSQMTSTRQFF.

Concerning this clonotype: A read error may account for a junction end that differs from germline. The CDR3 is CSSSPSRQSYEQYF. CDR3 DNA sequence: TGTTCCAGCTCACCCTCAAGACAGAGCTACGAGCAGTACTTC. The chain recombines TRBV18 with TRBJ2-7; a possible D gene is TRBD1 (5 bases). CDR1 KGHSH and CDR2 LQKENI come from the germline V gene. This CDR3 contains 14 residues.

This clonotype occurred many times. The J gene is TRBJ2-7, the V gene TRBV6-5; D might be TRBD1 (6 bases). The ends were cut back, 6 bases at V and 3 bases at J, with 12 bases in the middle. The CDR3 covers 13 residues. The germline V gene encodes CDR1 MNHEY and CDR2 SVGAGI. CDR3 DNA: TGTGCCAGCAGCGGCGACAGGATCTACGAGCAGTACTTC. This translates into CASSGDRIYEQYF.

There are many counts of this clonotype. The chain has TRBV29-1 and TRBJ2-1; D unresolved. CDR1 is SQVTM, CDR2 ANQGSEA, per germline. CDR3 size: 11 residues. V lost 3 bases, J lost 10 bases, and 10 bases lay in between. This CDR3 reads CSVDSPREQFF. The CDR3 DNA follows: TGCAGCGTTGATAGCCCAAGGGAGCAGTTCTTC.

The rearrangement uses TRBV7-6 and TRBJ1-1; TRBD1 matches 8 bases. V trimming: 3 bases; J trimming: 4 bases; junction bases outside the gene matches: 7. The CDR3 covers 15 residues. CDR1 is SGHVS and CDR2 is FNYEAQ in the germline V gene. This chain's CDR3 is CASSLNRGFITEAFF. The CDR3 DNA reads TGTGCCAGCAGCTTGAACAGGGGGTTTATCACTGAAGCTTTCTTT.

This chain joins TRBV5-1 and TRBJ2-7, with 9 bases aligning to TRBD1. The CDR3 totals 15 residues. Trimming at V came to 3 bases and at J to 4 bases, leaving 8 bases not matched to a gene. Germline CDR1 and CDR2: SGHRS and YFSETQ. The CDR3 protein is CASSWGQGGSYEQYF. The CDR3 DNA reads as TGCGCCAGCAGCTGGGGACAGGGAGGCAGTTACGAGCAGTACTTC. Together with reference TRBV5-1 and TRBJ2-7, the CDR3 gives the full variable domain: KAGVTQTPRYLIKTRGQQVTLSCSPISGHRSVSWYQQTPGQGLQFLFEYFSETQRNKGNFPGRFSGRQFSNSRSEMNVSTLELGDSALYLCASSWGQGGSYEQYFGPGTRLTVT.

This clonotype was observed at least ten times. The chain combines TRBV29-1 with TRBJ2-1; 11 nucleotides agree with TRBD2. Germline lookup yields CDR1 SQVTM and CDR2 ANQGSEA. The CDR3 runs 18 residues. J lost 8 bases, V lost 1 base, and 16 bases had no gene match. In DNA form, the CDR3 reads TGCAGCGTTGAAGGCAGTAGCGGGGGGGCTATTCTCGGCGATGAGCAGTTCTTC. It encodes CSVEGSSGGAILGDEQFF.